A single sample gave rise to the 27 T cell receptor beta chains below, sequenced in a study of human T cells and chemical hapten exposure. TCRdb recomputed calls from the 5' RACE reads with MiXCR, one row per CDR3 protein. The profile shows some 150,000 distinct CDR3 sequences, about 4% of them singletons. Extraction of total RNA was performed on unfractionated whole blood. The receptors were sampled from a female donor in good health.

This clonotype showed up many times. The J gene is TRBJ1-1, the V gene TRBV5-1; D is perhaps TRBD1 (5 bases). This CDR3 has 13 residues. Germline V gene data show CDR1 as SGHRS and CDR2 as YFSETQ. The ends were cut back, 0 bases at V and 7 bases at J, with 10 bases in the middle. Here the CDR3 reads CASSLAEGSEAFF. The CDR3 bases are TGCGCCAGCAGCTTGGCCGAGGGGAGTGAAGCTTTCTTT.

In this sample, this clonotype turned up many times. The chain joins TRBV5-1 to TRBJ2-5; 7 positions match TRBD2. J was trimmed by 2 bases and V by 3 bases; bases with no gene match: 10. The germline gives CDR1 SGHRS, CDR2 YFSETQ. CDR3 length equals 16 residues. The CDR3, as DNA: TGCGCCAGCAGCTGGACTAGACCGACACTGCAAGAGACCCAGTACTTC. Protein: CASSWTRPTLQETQYF. Looking up the rest from reference TRBV5-1 and TRBJ2-5 gives the full variable domain: KAGVTQTPRYLIKTRGQQVTLSCSPISGHRSVSWYQQTPGQGLQFLFEYFSETQRNKGNFPGRFSGRQFSNSRSEMNVSTLELGDSALYLCASSWTRPTLQETQYFGPGTRLLVL.

This clonotype appeared once. This may stem from a read error, because a much larger clone lies one nucleotide away. The rearrangement joins TRBV3-1 to TRBJ2-1; D possibly corresponds to TRBD1 (5 bases). This CDR3 is built from 13 residues. Looked up from germline, CDR1 is LGHDT and CDR2 is YNNKEL (reference sequence). The V gene lost 6 bases and the J gene lost 2 bases, with 8 bases spanning the gap. The CDR3 sequence: CASRKGTYNEQFF. In nucleotides, the CDR3 is TGTGCCAGCAGAAAGGGGACCTACAATGAGCAGTTCTTC.

This clonotype was seen at least ten times. CDR3 nucleotide sequence: TGTGCCAGCAGCAAAGAGGGGCCCAATGAGCAGTTCTTC. As protein: CASSKEGPNEQFF. This rearrangement joins TRBV11-3 to TRBJ2-1; either TRBD1 or TRBD2 may fit D (5 bases each). Trimming shortened V by 5 bases and J by 6 bases, and 11 bases separated the two germline ends. Germline assignment: CDR1 SGHNT and CDR2 YENEEA. This CDR3 contains 13 residues.

This clonotype was counted ten times or more. The gene calls are TRBV6-6 and TRBJ1-5, with 7 bases matching TRBD1. Unmatched junction bases numbered 5, after V lost 5 bases and J lost 1 base. From germline, CDR1 is MNHNY and CDR2 SVGAGI (reference sequence). This CDR3 comprises 15 residues. CDR3 residues: CASSPPGGSNQPQHF. CDR3 nucleotides: TGTGCCAGCAGTCCCCCAGGGGGAAGCAATCAGCCCCAGCATTTT.

This clonotype was found a few times. The rearrangement uses TRBV6-6 and TRBJ2-7; TRBD2 is a possible D gene (5 bases). With 8 bases removed from V and 0 bases from J, the gap between germline ends came to 8 bases. Germline lookup yields CDR1 MNHNY and CDR2 SVGAGI (reference sequence). The CDR3 contains 12 residues. CDR3 in DNA: TGTGCCAGCGAGGGAAGCTCCTACGAGCAGTACTTC. This gives the protein CASEGSSYEQYF.

The sample holds many counts of this clonotype. The chain couples TRBV20-1 to TRBJ1-6, with 7 bases matching TRBD1. The CDR3 contains 16 residues. Per the germline V gene, CDR1 is DFQATT and CDR2 is SNEGSKA (reference sequence). Trimming took 5 bases from V and 3 from J; bases not matched to a gene: 10. The CDR3 DNA sequence: TGCAGTGCTTCGAGGCCAGGGACAGACTATAATTCACCCCTCCACTTT. This gives the protein CSASRPGTDYNSPLHF.

There are many counts of this clonotype. V is TRBV5-1 and J is TRBJ2-2; the D gene is possibly TRBD1 (6 bases). The V and J ends lost 4 bases and 3 bases respectively, with 13 bases between them. The CDR3 contains 15 residues. CDR1 SGHRS and CDR2 YFSETQ come from the germline V gene. The CDR3, as DNA: TGCGCCAGCAGCCTGGGGAACAGGGACACCGGGGAGCTGTTTTTT. The encoded protein is CASSLGNRDTGELFF.

In this sample, this clonotype turned up many times. The chain combines TRBV5-1 with TRBJ2-3; D is ambiguous. The CDR3 spans 14 residues. The germline V gene has CDR1 SGHRS and CDR2 YFSETQ. Trimming cost V 7 bases and J 0 bases, with 12 bases left between them. CDR3 region: CASGSGTSTDTQYF. In nucleotides, the CDR3 is TGCGCCAGCGGGTCTGGAACTAGCACAGATACGCAGTATTTT.

This clonotype has only a few counts. The J gene is TRBJ2-7, the V gene TRBV29-1; a possible D gene is TRBD2 (6 bases). The CDR3 contains 15 residues. Per germline, CDR1 SQVTM and CDR2 ANQGSEA. V was pared by 1 base and J by 3 bases, with 16 bases between. This CDR3 is CSVEVVGRWSYEQYF. CDR3 nucleotides: TGCAGCGTTGAAGTCGTGGGGAGGTGGAGCTACGAGCAGTACTTC.

In this sample, this clonotype turned up many times. The rearrangement uses TRBV5-1 and TRBJ2-2; 9 bases are shared with TRBD1. J gave up 6 bases and V 4 bases, and 7 bases lay outside the gene matches. CDR1 and CDR2 (germline): SGHRS, YFSETQ. There are 15 residues in the CDR3. CDR3 loop: CASSPAGTGPGELFF. The CDR3 nucleotides are TGCGCCAGCAGCCCCGCTGGGACAGGGCCCGGGGAGCTGTTTTTT.

This sequence joins TRBV9 and TRBJ2-7; 7 nucleotides match TRBD2. CDR1 and CDR2 from the germline V gene are SGDLS and YYNGEE. J lost 0 bases, V lost 0 bases, and 6 bases had no gene match. The CDR3 has 16 amino acids. The CDR3 DNA reads TGTGCCAGCAGCGTAGATGGAGGCGGGGGCTCCTACGAGCAGTACTTC. Protein: CASSVDGGGGSYEQYF.

This clonotype was recorded many times. The chain has TRBV5-1 and TRBJ2-5; D ambiguous. Between the trimmed V and J ends, which lost 7 bases and 1 base, there was a span of 14 bases. The CDR3 spans 14 residues. CDR1 and CDR2 (germline): SGHRS, YFSETQ. CDR3 bases: TGCGCCAGCTCCAAAGAGGCGTTCCAAGAGACCCAGTACTTC. Translating it yields CASSKEAFQETQYF.

In its sample, this clonotype was seen a few times. CDR3 residues: CSGRTGGSETQYF. In DNA form, the CDR3 reads TGCAGCGGACGGACAGGGGGGTCAGAGACCCAGTACTTC. V and J are TRBV29-1 and TRBJ2-5; TRBD1 aligns across 10 bases. Germline V gene data show CDR1 as SQVTM and CDR2 as ANQGSEA. This CDR3 comprises 13 residues. V was clipped by 7 bases and J by 4 bases; unmatched bases: 6.

This clonotype has a count of ten or more. The chain links TRBV29-1 to TRBJ1-1; 11 bases align to TRBD1. Per the germline V gene, CDR1 is SQVTM and CDR2 is ANQGSEA. After removal of 8 bases from V and 3 bases from J, the junction contained 2 bases not matched to a gene. The CDR3 length is 12 residues. This chain's CDR3 is CSWGQGDTEAFF. The CDR3, as DNA: TGCAGCTGGGGACAGGGGGACACTGAAGCTTTCTTT. Complete variable domain (other parts from reference TRBV29-1 and TRBJ1-1): SAVISQKPSRDICQRGTSLTIQCQVDSQVTMMFWYRQQPGQSLTLIATANQGSEATYESGFVIDKFPISRPNLTFSTLTVSNMSPEDSSIYLCSWGQGDTEAFFGQGTRLTVV.

Many counts were recorded for this clonotype. The gene calls are TRBV11-2 and TRBJ2-3; D might be TRBD1 or TRBD2, each matching 6 bases. Germline CDR1 reads SGHAT; CDR2 reads FQNNGV. Trimming took 1 base from V and 6 from J, leaving 17 bases between them. This CDR3 region has 16 residues. The DNA for the CDR3 is TGTGCCAGCAGCTTAGGGGGGGCGAGGCCAGGGGATACGCAGTATTTT. Amino acid sequence: CASSLGGARPGDTQYF.

The table lists this clonotype with many counts. V usage is TRBV28 and J usage is TRBJ1-5, with 11 bases identical to TRBD1. Germline CDR1 MDHEN, CDR2 SYDVKM. The CDR3 length is 15 residues. Trimming removed 6 bases from V and 6 bases from J; junction bases left unmatched: 7. CDR3 in amino acids: CASSSGQGAIQPQHF. CDR3 nucleotides: TGTGCCAGCAGCTCCGGACAGGGGGCTATTCAGCCCCAGCATTTT. Looking up the rest from reference TRBV28 and TRBJ1-5 gives the full variable domain: DVKVTQSSRYLVKRTGEKVFLECVQDMDHENMFWYRQDPGLGLRLIYFSYDVKMKEKGDIPEGYSVSREKKERFSLILESASTNQTSMYLCASSSGQGAIQPQHFGDGTRLSIL.

This clonotype was detected many times. J is TRBJ1-3 and V is TRBV6-6, with a tentative D call TRBD1 (5 bases). Germline assignment: CDR1 MNHNY and CDR2 SVGAGI (reference sequence). The CDR3 contains 13 residues. Trimming pared 6 bases from V and 1 base from J, leaving 7 bases between. CDR3 loop: CASSSGSGNTIYF. DNA of the CDR3: TGTGCCAGCAGCTCAGGGTCTGGAAACACCATATATTTT.

At least ten counts were recorded for this clonotype. The rearrangement links TRBV19 to TRBJ1-1; TRBD1 is a possible D gene (6 bases). CDR1 LNHDA and CDR2 SQIVND come from the germline V gene (reference sequence). This CDR3 comprises 12 residues. Trimming pared 10 bases from V and 4 bases from J, leaving 13 bases between. The DNA of the CDR3 is TGTGCCACAGCAGGGGAGGGCACTGAAGCTTTCTTT. This translates into CATAGEGTEAFF.

There are many counts of this clonotype. The chain joins TRBV29-1 to TRBJ2-5, with 15 bases lining up with TRBD2. The ends lost 4 bases at V and 4 bases at J; junction bases unmatched: 13. CDR3 length: 18 amino acids. Germline V CDR1 and CDR2: SQVTM, ANQGSEA. The CDR3 protein is CSVVWWGTSGGRPETQYF. The CDR3 DNA reads TGCAGCGTTGTGTGGTGGGGGACTAGCGGGGGGAGACCAGAGACCCAGTACTTC. The full variable domain, in which reference TRBV29-1 and TRBJ2-5 provide the parts outside the CDR3, is SAVISQKPSRDICQRGTSLTIQCQVDSQVTMMFWYRQQPGQSLTLIATANQGSEATYESGFVIDKFPISRPNLTFSTLTVSNMSPEDSSIYLCSVVWWGTSGGRPETQYFGPGTRLLVL.

There are many counts of this clonotype. The chain combines TRBV6-6 with TRBJ2-4; D may be TRBD1 (6 bases). CDR1 MNHNY and CDR2 SVGAGI come from the germline V gene (reference sequence). The CDR3 consists of 14 residues. V was clipped by 4 bases and J by 14 bases, with 21 bases between them. CDR3 nucleotide sequence: TGTGCCAGCAGTTGGGGGCAGGGTAGGGGTCTGGAGTACTTC. Amino acids: CASSWGQGRGLEYF.

This clonotype was seen many times. The gene calls are TRBV19 and TRBJ2-2, with a possible D match to TRBD1 (5 bases). Per germline, CDR1 LNHDA and CDR2 SQIVND (reference sequence). This CDR3 spans 13 amino acids. V lost 7 bases and J lost 5, with 11 bases in between. CDR3 protein: CASTRGETGELFF. Here the CDR3 DNA reads TGTGCCAGTACTAGGGGCGAAACCGGGGAGCTGTTTTTT.

V usage is TRBV7-9 and J usage is TRBJ2-1, with TRBD1 as a possible D gene (5 bases). The germline CDR1 and CDR2 sequences are SEHNR and FQNEAQ (reference sequence). Trimming shortened V by 3 bases and J by 8 bases, and 20 bases separated the two germline ends. The CDR3 has 16 amino acids. In DNA form, the CDR3 reads TGTGCCAGCAGCTTTACTTTTACGGCAGGGTCGGATGAGCAGTTCTTC. Protein sequence: CASSFTFTAGSDEQFF.

This clonotype was recorded many times. V gene TRBV7-9 combines with J gene TRBJ2-7; D uncertain. Trimming cost V 1 base and J 6 bases, with 7 bases left between them. The CDR3 is 12 residues long. The germline V gene encodes CDR1 SEHNR and CDR2 FQNEAQ (reference sequence). The CDR3: CASSLGGVEQYF. CDR3 DNA sequence: TGTGCCAGCAGCTTAGGTGGGGTCGAGCAGTACTTC.

There are many counts of this clonotype. V is TRBV12-3 or TRBV12-4 and J is TRBJ2-5, with no clear D. The CDR3 sequence is 13 residues long. V was trimmed by 2 bases and J by 4 bases, leaving 8 bases between them. CDR3 protein: CASSLLGLETQYF. The CDR3 region has the DNA TGTGCCAGCAGTTTACTGGGTCTAGAGACCCAGTACTTC.

This clonotype has only a few counts. The J gene is TRBJ1-1, the V gene TRBV19; TRBD1 agrees at 8 bases. Looked up from germline, CDR1 is LNHDA and CDR2 is SQIVND (reference sequence). V was pared by 5 bases and J by 6 bases, with 11 bases of the junction left unmatched. The CDR3 spans 15 residues. The CDR3 DNA reads as TGTGCCAGTAGTGCGATGGACAGGGACGACCCTGAAGCTTTCTTT. This codes for CASSAMDRDDPEAFF.

There are many counts of this clonotype. J is TRBJ2-3 and V is TRBV4-2; D is undetermined. The CDR3 length is 17 residues. Germline CDR1 LGHNA, CDR2 YNFKEQ. V lost 1 base, J lost 0 bases, and 14 bases lay in between. The CDR3, as DNA: TGTGCCAGCAGCCAAGTAGGTGGGCACACTAGCACAGATACGCAGTATTTT. Amino acids: CASSQVGGHTSTDTQYF.